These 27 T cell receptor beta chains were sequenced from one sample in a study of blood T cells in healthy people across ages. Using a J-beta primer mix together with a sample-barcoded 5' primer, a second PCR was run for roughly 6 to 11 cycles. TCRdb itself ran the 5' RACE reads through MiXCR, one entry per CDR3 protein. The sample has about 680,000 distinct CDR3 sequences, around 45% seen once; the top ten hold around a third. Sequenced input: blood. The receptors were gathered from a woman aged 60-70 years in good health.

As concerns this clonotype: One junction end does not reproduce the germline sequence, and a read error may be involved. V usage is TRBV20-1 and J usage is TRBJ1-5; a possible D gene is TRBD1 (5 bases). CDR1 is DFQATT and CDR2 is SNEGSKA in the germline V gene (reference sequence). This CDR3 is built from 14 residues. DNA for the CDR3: TGCAGTGCCAGAGGGGCCAGGGCAAGTCAGCCCCAGCATTTT. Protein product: CSARGARASQPQHF.

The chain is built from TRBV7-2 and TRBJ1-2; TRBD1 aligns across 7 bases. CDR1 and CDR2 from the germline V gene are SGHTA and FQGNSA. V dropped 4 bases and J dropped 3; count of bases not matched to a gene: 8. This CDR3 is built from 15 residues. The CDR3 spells CASSSRTGPYYGYTF. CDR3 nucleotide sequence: TGTGCCAGCAGCTCACGGACAGGACCCTACTATGGCTACACCTTC.

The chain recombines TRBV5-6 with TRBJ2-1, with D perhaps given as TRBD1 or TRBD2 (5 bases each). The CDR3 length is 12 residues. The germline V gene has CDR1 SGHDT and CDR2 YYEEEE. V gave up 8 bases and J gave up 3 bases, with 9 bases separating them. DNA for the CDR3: TGTGCCAGTCGGGGCCGCTACAATGAGCAGTTCTTC. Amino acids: CASRGRYNEQFF.

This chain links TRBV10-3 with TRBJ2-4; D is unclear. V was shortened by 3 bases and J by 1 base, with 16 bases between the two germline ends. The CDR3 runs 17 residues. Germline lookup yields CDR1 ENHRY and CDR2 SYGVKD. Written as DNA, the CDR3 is TGTGCCATCAGTGATTGGGGTGGGGATCGTGCCAAAAACATTCAGTACTTC. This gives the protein CAISDWGGDRAKNIQYF.

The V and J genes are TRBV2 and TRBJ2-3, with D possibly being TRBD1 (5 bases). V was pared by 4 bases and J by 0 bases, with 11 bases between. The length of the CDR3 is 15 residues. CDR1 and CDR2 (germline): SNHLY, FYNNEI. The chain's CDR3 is CASSAQGSSTDTQYF. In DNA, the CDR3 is TGTGCCAGCAGTGCCCAGGGATCTAGCACAGATACGCAGTATTTT.

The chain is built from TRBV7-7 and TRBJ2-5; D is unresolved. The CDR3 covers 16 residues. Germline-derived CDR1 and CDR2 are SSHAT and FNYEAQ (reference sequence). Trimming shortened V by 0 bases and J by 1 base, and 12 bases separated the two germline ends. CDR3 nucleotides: TGTGCCAGCAGCTTAGCCAGAGGCGCAGGCCAAGAGACCCAGTACTTC. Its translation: CASSLARGAGQETQYF.

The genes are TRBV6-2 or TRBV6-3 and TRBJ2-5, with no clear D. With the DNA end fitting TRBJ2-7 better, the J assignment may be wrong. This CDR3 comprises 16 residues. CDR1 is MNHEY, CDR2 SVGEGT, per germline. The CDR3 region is CASSYSGINHSYEQYF. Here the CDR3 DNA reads TGTGCCAGCAGTTACTCGGGTATCAACCACAGCTACGAGCAGTACTTC.

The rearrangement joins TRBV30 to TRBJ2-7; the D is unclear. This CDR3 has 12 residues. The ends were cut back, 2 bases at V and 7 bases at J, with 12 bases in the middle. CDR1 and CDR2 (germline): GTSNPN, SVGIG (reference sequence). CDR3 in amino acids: CAWSPNSGEQYF. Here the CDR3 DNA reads TGTGCCTGGAGTCCAAACTCCGGTGAGCAGTACTTC.

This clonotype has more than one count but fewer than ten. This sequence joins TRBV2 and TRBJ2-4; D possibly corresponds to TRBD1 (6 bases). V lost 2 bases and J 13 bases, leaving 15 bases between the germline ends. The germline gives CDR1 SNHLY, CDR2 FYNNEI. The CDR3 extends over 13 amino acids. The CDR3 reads CASSEFSGTWQYF. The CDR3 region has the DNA TGTGCCAGCAGTGAATTCTCCGGGACATGGCAGTACTTC.

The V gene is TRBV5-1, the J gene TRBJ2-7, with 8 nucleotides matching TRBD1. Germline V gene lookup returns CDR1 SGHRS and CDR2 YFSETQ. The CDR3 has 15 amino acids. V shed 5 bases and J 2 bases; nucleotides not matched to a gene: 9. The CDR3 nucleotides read TGCGCCAGCAGATCGGACAGGGAGCACCCCTACGAGCAGTACTTC. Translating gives CASRSDREHPYEQYF.

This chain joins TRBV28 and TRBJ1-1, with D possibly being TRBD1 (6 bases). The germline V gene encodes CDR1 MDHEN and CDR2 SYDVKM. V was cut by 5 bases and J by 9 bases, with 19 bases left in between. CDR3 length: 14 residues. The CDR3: CASSLRDISWKAFF. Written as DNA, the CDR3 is TGTGCCAGCAGTCTCCGGGACATTTCTTGGAAAGCTTTCTTT.

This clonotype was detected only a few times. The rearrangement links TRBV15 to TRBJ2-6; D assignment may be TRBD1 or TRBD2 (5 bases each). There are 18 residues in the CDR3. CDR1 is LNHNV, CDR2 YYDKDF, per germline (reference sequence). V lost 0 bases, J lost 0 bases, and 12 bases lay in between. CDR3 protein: CATSREGRPNSGANVLTF. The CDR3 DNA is TGTGCCACCAGCAGAGAGGGACGCCCAAACTCTGGGGCCAACGTCCTGACTTTC.

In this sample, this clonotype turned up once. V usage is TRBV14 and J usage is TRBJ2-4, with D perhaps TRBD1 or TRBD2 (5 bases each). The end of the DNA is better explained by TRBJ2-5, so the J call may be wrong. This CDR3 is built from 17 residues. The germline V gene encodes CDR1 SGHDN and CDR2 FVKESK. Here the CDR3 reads CASSQIRGRPVQETQYF. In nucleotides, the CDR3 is TGTGCCAGCAGCCAGATCCGGGGCAGACCGGTTCAAGAGACCCAGTACTTC.

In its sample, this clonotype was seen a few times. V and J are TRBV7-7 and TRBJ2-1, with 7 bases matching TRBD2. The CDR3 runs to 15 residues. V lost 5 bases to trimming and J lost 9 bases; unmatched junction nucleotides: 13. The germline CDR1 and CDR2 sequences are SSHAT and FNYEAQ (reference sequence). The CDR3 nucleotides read TGTGCCAGCAGCCCTGGGGCTAGCGGTATTGGTGAGCAGTTCTTC. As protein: CASSPGASGIGEQFF. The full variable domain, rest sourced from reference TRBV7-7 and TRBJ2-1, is GAGVSQSPRYKVTKRGQDVTLRCDPISSHATLYWYQQALGQGPEFLTYFNYEAQPDKSGLPSDRFSAERPEGSISTLTIQRTEQRDSAMYRCASSPGASGIGEQFFGPGTRLTVL.

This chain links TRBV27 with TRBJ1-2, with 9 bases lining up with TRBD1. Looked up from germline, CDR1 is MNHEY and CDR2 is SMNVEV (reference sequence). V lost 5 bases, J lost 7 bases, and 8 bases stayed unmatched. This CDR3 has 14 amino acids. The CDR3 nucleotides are TGTGCCAGCAGTCGGGGACAGGGTGGCTGTGGCTACACCTTC. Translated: CASSRGQGGCGYTF.

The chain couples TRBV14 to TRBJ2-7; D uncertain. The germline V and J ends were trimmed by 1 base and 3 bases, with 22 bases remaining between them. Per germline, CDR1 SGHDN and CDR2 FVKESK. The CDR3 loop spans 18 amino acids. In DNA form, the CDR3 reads TGTGCCAGCAGCCAAGTCCGTCCCGGTGACAAGAGCCTCTACGAGCAGTACTTC. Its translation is CASSQVRPGDKSLYEQYF. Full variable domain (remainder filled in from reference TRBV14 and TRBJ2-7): EAGVTQFPSHSVIEKGQTVTLRCDPISGHDNLYWYRRVMGKEIKFLLHFVKESKQDESGMPNNRFLAERTGGTYSTLKVQPAELEDSGVYFCASSQVRPGDKSLYEQYFGPGTRLTVT.

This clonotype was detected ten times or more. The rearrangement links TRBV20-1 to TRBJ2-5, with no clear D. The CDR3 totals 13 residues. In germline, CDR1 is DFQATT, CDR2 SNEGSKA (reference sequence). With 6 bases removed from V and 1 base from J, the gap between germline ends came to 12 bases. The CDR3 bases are TGCAGTGCGCGGCAATTGCCCCAAGAGACCCAGTACTTC. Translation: CSARQLPQETQYF.

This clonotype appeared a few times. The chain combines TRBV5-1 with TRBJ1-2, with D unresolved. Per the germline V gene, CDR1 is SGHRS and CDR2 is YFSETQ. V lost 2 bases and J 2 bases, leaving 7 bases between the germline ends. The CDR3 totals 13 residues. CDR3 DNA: TGCGCCAGCAGCTTTCGGGAGAACTATGGCTACACCTTC. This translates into CASSFRENYGYTF.

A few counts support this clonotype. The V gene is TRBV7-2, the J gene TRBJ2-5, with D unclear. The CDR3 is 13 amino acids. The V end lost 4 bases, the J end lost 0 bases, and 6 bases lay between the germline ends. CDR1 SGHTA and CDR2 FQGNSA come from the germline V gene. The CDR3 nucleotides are TGTGCCAGCAGCTCCCCCTACCAAGAGACCCAGTACTTC. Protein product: CASSSPYQETQYF. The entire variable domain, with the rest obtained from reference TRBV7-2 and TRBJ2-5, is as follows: GAGVSQSPSNKVTEKGKDVELRCDPISGHTALYWYRQSLGQGLEFLIYFQGNSAPDKSGLPSDRFSAERTGGSVSTLTIQRTQQEDSAVYLCASSSPYQETQYFGPGTRLLVL.

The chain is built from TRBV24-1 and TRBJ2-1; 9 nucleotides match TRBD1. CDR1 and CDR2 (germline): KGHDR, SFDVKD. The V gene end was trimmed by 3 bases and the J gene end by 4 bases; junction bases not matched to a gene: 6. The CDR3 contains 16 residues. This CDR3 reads CATSDMRQGVYNEQFF. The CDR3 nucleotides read TGTGCCACCAGTGATATGAGACAGGGGGTTTACAATGAGCAGTTCTTC.

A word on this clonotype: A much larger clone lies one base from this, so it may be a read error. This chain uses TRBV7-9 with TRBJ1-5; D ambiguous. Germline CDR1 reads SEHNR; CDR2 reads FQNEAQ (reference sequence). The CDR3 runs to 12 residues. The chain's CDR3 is CTSSLNHQPQHF. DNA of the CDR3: TGTACCAGCAGCCTCAACCATCAGCCCCAGCATTTT.

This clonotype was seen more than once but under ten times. The CDR3 nucleotides read TGTGCCAGCAGTTCCTATAGCGGGAGGATGACAGATACGCAGTATTTT. It codes for CASSSYSGRMTDTQYF. V usage is TRBV27 and J usage is TRBJ2-3; 10 nucleotides agree with TRBD2. The CDR3 has 16 residues. Trimming removed 4 bases from V and 3 bases from J; junction bases left unmatched: 7. Germline CDR1 is MNHEY and CDR2 is SMNVEV (reference sequence).

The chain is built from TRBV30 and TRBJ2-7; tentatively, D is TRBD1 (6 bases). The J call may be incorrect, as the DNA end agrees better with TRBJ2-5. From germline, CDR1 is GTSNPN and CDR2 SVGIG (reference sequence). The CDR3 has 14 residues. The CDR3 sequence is CAWGPGRGFETQYF. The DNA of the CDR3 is TGTGCCTGGGGACCGGGCAGGGGATTCGAGACCCAGTACTTC.

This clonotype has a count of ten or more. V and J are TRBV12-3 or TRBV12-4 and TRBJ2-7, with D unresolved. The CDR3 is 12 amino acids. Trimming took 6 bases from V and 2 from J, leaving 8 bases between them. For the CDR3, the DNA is TGTGCCAGCAGCTTACTGACCTACGAGCAGTACTTC. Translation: CASSLLTYEQYF.

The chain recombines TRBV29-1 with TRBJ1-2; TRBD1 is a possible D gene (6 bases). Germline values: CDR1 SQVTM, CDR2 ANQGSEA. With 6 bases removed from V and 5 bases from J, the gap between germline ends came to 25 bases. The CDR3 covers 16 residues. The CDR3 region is CSVGGGTASLCYGYTF. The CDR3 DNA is TGCAGCGTAGGGGGGGGGACTGCCTCCCTGTGTTATGGCTACACCTTC.

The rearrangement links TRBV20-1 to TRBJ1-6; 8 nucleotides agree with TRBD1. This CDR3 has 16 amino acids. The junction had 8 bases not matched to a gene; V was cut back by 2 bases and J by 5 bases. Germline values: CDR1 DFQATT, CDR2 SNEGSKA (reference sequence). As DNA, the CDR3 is TGCAGTGCTAGACCCCAGGGGGCAGGGGATAATTCACCCCTCCACTTT. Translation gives CSARPQGAGDNSPLHF.

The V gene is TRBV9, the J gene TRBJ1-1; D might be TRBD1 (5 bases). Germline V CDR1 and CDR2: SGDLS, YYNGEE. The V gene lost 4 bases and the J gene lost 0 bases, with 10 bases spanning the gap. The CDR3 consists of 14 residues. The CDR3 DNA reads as TGTGCCAGCAGCCAGGGATTGATGAACACTGAAGCTTTCTTT. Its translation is CASSQGLMNTEAFF. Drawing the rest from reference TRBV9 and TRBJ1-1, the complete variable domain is DSGVTQTPKHLITATGQRVTLRCSPRSGDLSVYWYQQSLDQGLQFLIQYYNGEERAKGNILERFSAQQFPDLHSELNLSSLELGDSALYFCASSQGLMNTEAFFGQGTRLTVV.